The 19 T cell receptor beta chains listed next were all sequenced from one sample in a study of cytomegalovirus exposure and HLA in healthy donors. With 60 Vbeta and 13 Jbeta primers, the PCR was carried out. Sequencing used immunoSEQ multiplex PCR; TCRdb keeps in-frame clones, though not all of them. Found here are tens of thousands of clones, around three fifths of them singletons; the top ten hold about 15%. Sequencing input: PBMCs. All receptors come from a woman aged 40 to 55 in good health and CMV-seropositive.

This clone was seen a few times. The rearrangement uses TRBV4-3 and TRBJ2-3; 10 positions match TRBD2. V lost 4 bases and J lost 7; bases outside the gene matches: 14. The CDR3 totals 17 residues. The V gene's germline CDR1 is LGHNA and CDR2 YSLEER. CDR3 sequence reads: CASSPLGASGSRNTQYF. Here the CDR3 DNA reads TGCGCCAGCAGCCCCCTAGGCGCTAGCGGGAGCAGGAATACGCAGTATTTT.

The rearrangement uses TRBV27 and TRBJ1-2; D ambiguous. The germline V gene encodes CDR1 MNHEY and CDR2 SMNVEV (reference sequence). The length of the CDR3 is 13 residues. Between the trimmed V and J ends, which lost 2 bases and 5 bases, there was a span of 9 bases. CDR3 loop: CASSLGFQYGYTF. CDR3 in DNA: TGTGCCAGCAGTTTAGGTTTTCAGTATGGCTACACCTTC.

The chain is built from TRBV7-7 and TRBJ2-7; 11 bases align to TRBD2. With 5 bases clipped from V and 2 bases from J, the junction kept 5 bases outside the gene matches. Germline CDR1 reads SSHAT; CDR2 reads FNYEAQ (reference sequence). This CDR3 contains 15 residues. The CDR3 DNA sequence: TGTGCCAGCAGCCCGGGACTAGCGGCCCCCTACGAGCAGTACTTC. Its translation: CASSPGLAAPYEQYF.

This clone has only a few counts. The CDR3 nucleotides read TGTGCCAGCAGCTATAACGAAAAACTGTTTTTT. Encoded protein: CASSYNEKLFF. The chain recombines TRBV28 with TRBJ1-4; unclear D gene. Trimming removed 6 bases from V and 8 bases from J, with 7 bases in between. CDR3 length: 11 amino acids. Looked up from germline, CDR1 is MDHEN and CDR2 is SYDVKM.

This chain joins TRBV19 and TRBJ2-3, with a weak D call TRBD2 (5 bases). The CDR3 covers 14 residues. The V end lost 1 base, the J end lost 4 bases, and 9 bases lay between the germline ends. Germline V gene lookup returns CDR1 LNHDA and CDR2 SQIVND (reference sequence). The CDR3 DNA is TGTGCCAGTAGTATAGGCCCGGGATCAGATACGCAGTATTTT. It is translated as CASSIGPGSDTQYF.

CDR3 sequence: CSVEGLATGEDYGYTF. For the CDR3, the DNA is TGCAGCGTTGAAGGCCTCGCGACAGGGGAAGACTATGGCTACACCTTC. V gene TRBV29-1 combines with J gene TRBJ1-2; 8 bases fit TRBD1. The CDR3 sequence is 16 residues long. The germline gives CDR1 SQVTM, CDR2 ANQGSEA. Losses at the gene ends were 1 base for V and 3 bases for J; bases not matched to a gene: 10.

V is TRBV4-3 and J is TRBJ2-3; D unclear. V was clipped by 0 bases and J by 0 bases, with 13 bases between them. This CDR3 is 17 amino acids long. CDR1 LGHNA and CDR2 YSLEER come from the germline V gene. This CDR3 is CASSQEGRPGSTDTQYF. In DNA form, the CDR3 reads TGCGCCAGCAGCCAAGAGGGTCGACCGGGTAGCACAGATACGCAGTATTTT.

This chain uses TRBV28 with TRBJ1-3, with 10 bases lining up with TRBD1. Germline CDR1 MDHEN, CDR2 SYDVKM. V lost 7 bases, J lost 2 bases, and 8 bases stayed unmatched. The CDR3 is made up of 16 amino acids. Written as DNA, the CDR3 is TGTGCCAGCACGGGCCCAGGGACAGGGGCTGGAAACACCATATATTTT. It encodes CASTGPGTGAGNTIYF.

Points on this clone: One end of the junction fails to match germline, which may point to a read error. The chain links TRBV30 to TRBJ1-2; 8 bases are a match to TRBD1. This CDR3 is 13 amino acids long. The germline V gene has CDR1 GTSNPN and CDR2 SVGIG (reference sequence). The CDR3 sequence is CGQGLKANYGYTF. The CDR3 DNA reads TGCGGACAGGGACTAAAAGCTAACTATGGCTACACCTTC. Full variable domain (outside the CDR3, taken from reference TRBV30 and TRBJ1-2): SQTIHQWPATLVQPVGSPLSLECTVEGTSNPNLYWYRQAAGRGLQLLFYSVGIGQISSEVPQNLSASRPQDRQFILSSKKLLLSDSGFYLCGQGLKANYGYTFGSGTRLTVV.

V and J are TRBV7-2 and TRBJ2-7; 12 bases are a match to TRBD2. The CDR3 length is 14 residues. CDR1 is SGHTA and CDR2 is FQGNSA in the germline V gene. The ends lost 6 bases at V and 3 bases at J; junction bases unmatched: 3. CDR3: CASSRTSGDYEQYF. CDR3 in DNA: TGTGCCAGCAGTCGGACTAGCGGGGACTACGAGCAGTACTTC.

This clone was detected a few times. The rearrangement links TRBV30 to TRBJ1-2; D not certain. The CDR3 totals 14 residues. The V gene lost 0 bases and the J gene lost 2 bases, with 10 bases spanning the gap. Germline lookup yields CDR1 GTSNPN and CDR2 SVGIG (reference sequence). CDR3 amino acids: CAWSVEGLNYGYTF. The CDR3 nucleotides are TGTGCCTGGAGTGTGGAGGGATTGAACTATGGCTACACCTTC.

The chain joins TRBV2 to TRBJ2-2; TRBD1 agrees at 9 bases. J lost 6 bases, V lost 4 bases, and 0 bases had no gene match. Germline V gene lookup returns CDR1 SNHLY and CDR2 FYNNEI. The CDR3 consists of 13 residues. The CDR3 sequence: CASSGQGAGELFF. DNA for the CDR3: TGTGCCAGCAGTGGACAGGGGGCCGGGGAGCTGTTTTTT.

The chain combines TRBV30 with TRBJ2-1; TRBD2 is a possible D gene (6 bases). Germline V gives CDR1 GTSNPN, CDR2 SVGIG (reference sequence). The CDR3 sequence is 17 residues long. Trimming cost V 0 bases and J 8 bases, with 23 bases left between them. CDR3 DNA: TGTGCCTGGAGTGTATCCGGAGGGGCCAATTTGGTGGATGAGCAGTTCTTC. Protein sequence: CAWSVSGGANLVDEQFF. Together with reference TRBV30 and TRBJ2-1, the CDR3 gives the full variable domain: SQTIHQWPATLVQPVGSPLSLECTVEGTSNPNLYWYRQAAGRGLQLLFYSVGIGQISSEVPQNLSASRPQDRQFILSSKKLLLSDSGFYLCAWSVSGGANLVDEQFFGPGTRLTVL.

This clone was found a few times. The rearrangement uses TRBV4-1 and TRBJ2-7, with D maybe TRBD2 (5 bases). V was clipped by 0 bases and J by 7 bases, with 16 bases between them. Germline CDR1 and CDR2: MGHRA and YSYEKL. The CDR3 consists of 15 residues. The CDR3 region has the DNA TGCGCCAGCAGCCAAGATCTCAGCGGTGTTCGTGAGCAGTACTTC. Translation: CASSQDLSGVREQYF.

The chain combines TRBV4-2 with TRBJ2-7, with 9 bases lining up with TRBD2. V shed 4 bases and J 1 base; nucleotides not matched to a gene: 5. Germline V gives CDR1 LGHNA, CDR2 YNFKEQ. CDR3 length: 15 amino acids. The CDR3 DNA reads TGTGCCAGCAGCCCAACTGCGGGAGGGTCCTACGAGCAGTACTTC. Protein product: CASSPTAGGSYEQYF.

V is TRBV27 and J is TRBJ2-5; perhaps TRBD1 as D (6 bases). Per the germline V gene, CDR1 is MNHEY and CDR2 is SMNVEV (reference sequence). V gave up 5 bases and J gave up 5 bases, with 21 bases separating them. The CDR3 covers 16 residues. The CDR3 region is CASSPPEGGARETQYF. In DNA form, the CDR3 reads TGTGCCAGCAGTCCCCCCGAAGGGGGTGCACGGGAGACCCAGTACTTC.

V is TRBV30 and J is TRBJ2-7; 13 nucleotides align to TRBD2. The germline V gene has CDR1 GTSNPN and CDR2 SVGIG (reference sequence). This CDR3 is built from 15 residues. Trimming took 7 bases from V and 5 from J; bases not matched to a gene: 11. This CDR3 is CAFNPSGTSGDEQYF. CDR3 coding DNA: TGTGCCTTCAATCCGTCCGGGACTAGCGGGGACGAGCAGTACTTC.

V is TRBV7-6 and J is TRBJ1-3; 9 bases match TRBD1. The germline CDR1 and CDR2 sequences are SGHVS and FNYEAQ. The CDR3 contains 15 residues. With 4 bases clipped from V and 2 bases from J, the junction kept 3 bases outside the gene matches. This chain's CDR3 is CASSSRQGAGNTIYF. DNA for the CDR3: TGTGCCAGCAGCTCCCGACAGGGGGCTGGAAACACCATATATTTT.

This clone came up once. The rearrangement links TRBV5-1 to TRBJ2-7; no firm D call. The germline V gene has CDR1 SGHRS and CDR2 YFSETQ. This CDR3 spans 17 amino acids. V lost 0 bases to trimming and J lost 4 bases, with 20 bases between them. CDR3 DNA: TGCGCCAGCAGCTTGGCCCTTCGGTCAGTCCGAGGATACGAGCAGTACTTC. Translation: CASSLALRSVRGYEQYF.